These 2 T cell receptor beta chains originate from one sample sequenced in a study of T cell changes during pregnancy in multiple sclerosis. Libraries were prepared by immunoSEQ multiplex PCR; TCRdb keeps only in-frame clonotypes and omits some of them. The table shows tens of thousands of clones, with 92% occurring only once. This specimen was peripheral blood, taken in the first trimester of pregnancy. The source is a female donor with multiple sclerosis, enrolled in a pregnancy study.

The V call is TRBV7-2, the J call TRBJ2-1; 15 nucleotides agree with TRBD2. CDR1 SGHTA and CDR2 FQGNSA come from the germline V gene. This CDR3 contains 15 residues. The trim removed 3 bases at V and 8 bases at J, leaving 2 bases unmatched. CDR3 sequence reads: CASSFGLAGGYEQFF. The CDR3, as DNA: TGTGCCAGCAGCTTCGGACTAGCGGGGGGGTATGAGCAGTTCTTC.

The chain uses TRBV6-6 and TRBJ1-2, with TRBD1 as a possible D gene (5 bases). Between the trimmed V and J ends, which lost 2 bases and 4 bases, there was a span of 17 bases. The germline V gene has CDR1 MNHNY and CDR2 SVGAGI (reference sequence). The CDR3 has 16 residues. This CDR3 reads CASSYDGGGLVYGYTF. CDR3 coding DNA: TGTGCCAGCAGTTACGACGGCGGGGGACTTGTCTATGGCTACACCTTC.